This TCR beta chain stems from a study of cytomegalovirus exposure and HLA in healthy donors. Germline CDR1 and CDR2: LNHDA and SQIVND (reference sequence). Trimming took 5 bases from V and 1 from J, leaving 16 bases between them. CDR3 length equals 16 residues. In this sample, this clone turned up once. The PCR ran on 60 Vbeta and 13 Jbeta primers. Generated by immunoSEQ multiplex PCR, the TCRdb table keeps only in-frame clones and is missing some. The sample includes under 250,000 clones, around 76% seen only once; the top ten take around 6%. The origin of this receptor is a man in his forties in good health and CMV-seropositive. The specimen sequenced was PBMCs. The genes are TRBV19 and TRBJ2-3, with a possible D match to TRBD1 (6 bases). CDR3 loop: CASSARRDTRTDTQYF. The CDR3 DNA reads as TGTGCCAGTAGTGCACGTCGGGACACCCGCACAGATACGCAGTATTTT.